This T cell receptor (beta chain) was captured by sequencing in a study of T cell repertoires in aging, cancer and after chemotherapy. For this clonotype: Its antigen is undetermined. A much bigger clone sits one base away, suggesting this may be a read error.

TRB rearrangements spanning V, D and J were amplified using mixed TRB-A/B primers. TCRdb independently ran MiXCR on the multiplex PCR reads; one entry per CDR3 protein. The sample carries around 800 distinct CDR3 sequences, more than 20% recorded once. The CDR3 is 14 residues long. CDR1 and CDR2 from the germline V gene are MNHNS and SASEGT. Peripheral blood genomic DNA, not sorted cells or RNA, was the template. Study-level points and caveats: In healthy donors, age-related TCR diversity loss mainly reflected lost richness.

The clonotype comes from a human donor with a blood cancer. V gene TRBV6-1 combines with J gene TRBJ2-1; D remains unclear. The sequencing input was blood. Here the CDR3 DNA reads TGTGCCAGCAGTGAATCAAGAGGTTACAATAAGCAGTTCTTC. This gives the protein CASSESRGYNKQFF.